Listed below are T cell receptor beta chains from one sample, sequenced in a study of T cell changes during pregnancy in multiple sclerosis. The table came from immunoSEQ multiplex PCR; TCRdb's copy has only in-frame clones and leaves some out. The table includes under 100,000 clones, about 94% detected once. The sequenced sample was peripheral blood, obtained in the third trimester of pregnancy. These receptors originate from a female donor with multiple sclerosis, enrolled in a pregnancy study. The CDR3 runs from the conserved cysteine through the conserved F or W. D genes are given only for firm matches. Size is omitted from some rows. Given values are once, few, many or a class for expanded clones.

j_gene,v_gene,d_gene,abundance,CDR3aa,CDR3nt
TRBJ1-1,TRBV21-1,-,-,CASSERGGVGGNTEAFF,TGTGCCAGCAGCGAAAGGGGTGGGGTGGGAGGGAACACTGAAGCTTTCTTT
TRBJ1-3,TRBV2,-,-,CASSQGHGNTIYF,TGTGCCAGTAGTCAGGGACATGGAAACACCATATATTTT
TRBJ2-6,TRBV11-3,-,-,CASSLGPGANVLTF,TGTGCCAGCAGCTTGGGCCCCGGGGCCAACGTCCTGACTTTC
TRBJ2-7,TRBV7-9,-,-,CASSLSRGLQRTYEQYF,TGTGCCAGCAGCCTCTCGCGGGGCTTACAACGAACCTACGAGCAGTACTTC
TRBJ2-2,TRBV5-1,TRBD2,-,CASSLVKGSGEMNTGELFF,TGCGCCAGCAGCTTGGTTAAGGGTAGCGGGGAGATGAACACCGGGGAGCTGTTTTTT
TRBJ1-5,TRBV2,TRBD1,-,CASTGQGADSNQPQHF,TGTGCCAGCACGGGACAGGGGGCCGATAGCAATCAGCCCCAGCATTTT
TRBJ1-2,TRBV7-2,-,-,CASSLAGGNLYGYTF,TGTGCCAGCAGCCTGGCGGGGGGGAACTTGTATGGCTACACCTTC
TRBJ1-1,TRBV7-9,-,-,CASSLTGKMNTEAFF,TGTGCCAGCAGCCTTACAGGGAAGATGAACACTGAAGCTTTCTTT
TRBJ1-2,TRBV19,-,once,CASTGVGGWRSYGYTF,TGTGCCAGTACGGGAGTTGGGGGTTGGCGGAGCTATGGCTACACCTTC
TRBJ2-1,TRBV2,-,-,CASSAKTGSYNEQFF,TGTGCCAGCAGTGCCAAGACAGGATCCTACAATGAGCAGTTCTTC
TRBJ1-1,TRBV13,TRBD1,-,CASSLGTGGSTEAFF,TGTGCCAGCAGCTTAGGGACAGGGGGTAGCACTGAAGCTTTCTTT
TRBJ2-2,TRBV11-2,-,-,CASSLGRGGGSNTGELFF,TGTGCCAGCAGCTTAGGGAGGGGAGGGGGGTCGAACACCGGGGAGCTGTTTTTT
TRBJ1-1,TRBV6-5,-,once,CASTYEVNTEAFF,TGTGCCAGCACTTACGAGGTGAACACTGAAGCTTTCTTT
TRBJ1-4,TRBV5-5,TRBD1,-,CASSSDRGGNEKLFF,TGTGCCAGCAGCTCGGACAGGGGGGGCAATGAAAAACTGTTTTTT
TRBJ2-7,TRBV18,TRBD1,-,CASCPGQSYEQYF,TGTGCCAGCTGCCCGGGACAGTCTTACGAGCAGTACTTC
TRBJ2-2,TRBV4-1,-,-,CASSQDLVNRANTGELFF,TGCGCCAGCAGCCAAGATCTTGTAAACCGAGCGAACACCGGGGAGCTGTTTTTT
TRBJ1-5,TRBV6-1,TRBD1,-,CASRKDRASQPQHF,TGTGCCAGCCGAAAGGACAGGGCTAGTCAGCCCCAGCATTTT
TRBJ2-1,TRBV5-1,-,few,CASSLAVSSRDEQFF,TGCGCCAGCAGCTTGGCCGTCTCTAGTCGCGATGAGCAGTTCTTC
TRBJ2-3,TRBV2,-,-,CASLGGTDTQYF,TGTGCCAGCCTAGGCGGCACAGATACGCAGTATTTT
TRBJ1-2,TRBV6-5,-,once,CASRTGKVNYGYTF,TGTGCCAGCCGAACGGGGAAAGTAAACTATGGCTACACCTTC
TRBJ2-3,TRBV19,TRBD2,-,CASSINGLAGGTGSTDTQYF,TGTGCCAGTAGTATTAACGGACTAGCGGGGGGAACCGGTAGCACAGATACGCAGTATTTT
TRBJ2-3,TRBV7-3,TRBD2,-,CASSFILAGGTDTQYF,TGTGCCAGCAGCTTTATCCTAGCGGGGGGCACAGATACGCAGTATTTT
TRBJ1-2,TRBV19,TRBD1,-,CASSLLGGSTGNGYTF,TGTGCCAGTAGTCTCCTTGGGGGATCGACAGGGAATGGCTACACCTTC
TRBJ2-2,TRBV15,-,-,CATSRFYSANTGELFF,TGTGCCACCAGCAGATTCTATAGCGCGAACACCGGGGAGCTGTTTTTT
TRBJ2-1,TRBV7-3,TRBD1,once,CASSLRVDRDTYNEQFF,TGTGCCAGCAGCTTAAGGGTTGACAGGGACACCTACAATGAGCAGTTCTTC
TRBJ1-4,TRBV11-2,-,-,CASSLYSRDWGGEKLFF,TGTGCCAGCAGCTTATACTCCCGGGACTGGGGTGGTGAAAAACTGTTTTTT
TRBJ1-2,TRBV11-2,-,-,CASSQAGGIYGYTF,TGTGCCAGCAGCCAAGCTGGGGGCATCTATGGCTACACCTTC
TRBJ1-1,TRBV5-1,-,-,CASSLGQFTEAFF,TGCGCCAGCAGCTTGGGACAGTTCACTGAAGCTTTCTTT
TRBJ2-3,TRBV29-1,-,once,CSADPGLNTDTQYF,TGCAGCGCAGACCCGGGATTAAACACAGATACGCAGTATTTT
TRBJ1-6,TRBV4-1,TRBD1,-,CASSQAGQAYSPLHF,TGCGCCAGCAGCCAGGCCGGACAGGCCTATTCACCCCTCCACTTT
TRBJ1-4,TRBV4-1,TRBD1,once,CASSQGPWDRLNEKLFF,TGCGCCAGCAGCCAAGGACCCTGGGACAGACTTAATGAAAAACTGTTTTTT
TRBJ2-7,TRBV2,-,-,CASSMDLGEQYF,TGTGCCAGCAGTATGGACTTGGGGGAGCAGTACTTC
TRBJ2-3,TRBV9,-,-,CASSVAGGHTDTQYF,TGTGCCAGCAGCGTAGCGGGGGGACACACAGATACGCAGTATTTT
TRBJ1-1,TRBV10-2,TRBD1,-,CASSGYGTGRLNTEAFF,TGCGCCAGCAGTGGATACGGGACAGGGAGACTGAACACTGAAGCTTTCTTT
TRBJ2-7,TRBV5-4,TRBD2,-,CASSHSGGAYNEQYF,TGTGCCAGCAGCCATAGCGGGGGGGCTTACAACGAGCAGTACTTC
TRBJ1-5,TRBV7-9,-,-,CASSPAGHSNQPQHF,TGTGCCAGCAGCCCCGCGGGGCATAGCAATCAGCCCCAGCATTTT
TRBJ2-5,TRBV7-9,TRBD2,-,CASSLLRGGGAQETQYF,TGTGCCAGCAGCCTCCTCCGTGGGGGGGGTGCGCAAGAGACCCAGTACTTC
TRBJ2-7,TRBV5-1,-,-,CASSRPDSYEQYF,TGCGCCAGCAGCAGGCCAGACAGCTACGAGCAGTACTTC
TRBJ2-1,TRBV7-6,-,-,CASSPLGDSYNEQFF,TGTGCCAGCAGCCCCCTAGGGGACTCCTACAATGAGCAGTTCTTC
TRBJ1-4,TRBV25-1,-,-,CASTGQKLNEKLFF,TGTGCCAGCACCGGACAAAAACTTAATGAAAAACTGTTTTTT
TRBJ2-7,TRBV19,-,-,CASSSAGQLAYEQYF,TGTGCCAGTAGTAGTGCTGGACAGCTAGCCTACGAGCAGTACTTC
TRBJ2-7,TRBV19,-,-,CASSIGFETPTEQYF,TGTGCCAGTAGTATAGGCTTTGAGACACCAACCGAGCAGTACTTC
TRBJ2-4,TRBV2,-,once,CASSPGVAKNIQYF,TGTGCCAGCAGCCCAGGGGTAGCCAAAAACATTCAGTACTTC
TRBJ2-5,TRBV30,TRBD2,-,CAWSGGGRETQYF,TGTGCCTGGAGTGGGGGGGGTCGGGAGACCCAGTACTTC
TRBJ2-3,TRBV10-2,TRBD2,-,CASQLAGGPQDTQYF,TGCGCCAGCCAGCTAGCGGGGGGGCCTCAGGATACGCAGTATTTT
TRBJ1-3,TRBV2,TRBD1,-,CASSPSRQGIPNGNTIYF,TGTGCCAGCAGTCCCTCCAGACAGGGCATCCCAAATGGAAACACCATATATTTT
TRBJ1-2,TRBV5-1,-,-,CASSFGHGYGYTF,TGCGCCAGCAGCTTTGGACACGGGTATGGCTACACCTTC
TRBJ2-7,TRBV28,-,-,CASSFDRDTYEQYF,TGTGCCAGCAGTTTTGATCGGGACACCTACGAGCAGTACTTC
TRBJ2-3,TRBV29-1,-,-,CSVFGGTDTQYF,TGCAGCGTTTTCGGGGGCACAGATACGCAGTATTTT